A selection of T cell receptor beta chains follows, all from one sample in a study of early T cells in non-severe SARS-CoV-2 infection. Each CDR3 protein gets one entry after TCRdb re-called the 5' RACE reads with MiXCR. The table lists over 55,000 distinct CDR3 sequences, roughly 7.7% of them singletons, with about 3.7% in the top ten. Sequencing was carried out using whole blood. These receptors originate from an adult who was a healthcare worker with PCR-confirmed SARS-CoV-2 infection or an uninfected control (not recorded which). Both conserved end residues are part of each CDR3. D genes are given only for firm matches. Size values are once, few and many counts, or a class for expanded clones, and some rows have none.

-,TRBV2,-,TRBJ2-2,CASSAGVGTGELFF,TGTGCCAGCAGTGCAGGGGTCGGAACCGGGGAGCTGTTTTTT
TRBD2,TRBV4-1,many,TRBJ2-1,CASSQDPGLAGRRKGNEQFF,TGCGCCAGCAGCCAAGACCCGGGACTAGCGGGGAGGCGGAAGGGCAATGAGCAGTTCTTC
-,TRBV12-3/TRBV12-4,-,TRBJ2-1,CASSFGGWAYNEQFF,TGTGCCAGCAGTTTCGGGGGATGGGCCTACAATGAGCAGTTCTTC
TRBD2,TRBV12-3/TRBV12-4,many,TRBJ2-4,CASSFTSGRNIQYF,TGTGCCAGCAGTTTTACCAGCGGGAGAAACATTCAGTACTTC
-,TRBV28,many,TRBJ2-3,CASSLDLYTDTQYF,TGTGCCAGCAGCCTGGACTTATACACAGATACGCAGTATTTT
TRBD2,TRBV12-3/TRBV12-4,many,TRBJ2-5,CASSPRDGAGVETQYF,TGTGCCAGCAGTCCCCGGGACGGGGCGGGAGTGGAGACCCAGTACTTC
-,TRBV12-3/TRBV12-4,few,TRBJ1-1,CASSSGPLLAGAFF,TGTGCCAGCAGCTCGGGACCCCTCCTGGCGGGAGCTTTCTTT
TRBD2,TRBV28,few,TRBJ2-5,CASRGTSGRKTQYF,TGTGCCAGCAGGGGGACTAGCGGGAGGAAGACCCAGTACTTC
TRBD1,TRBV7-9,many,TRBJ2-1,CASSPRTGTTHNEQFF,TGTGCCAGCAGCCCCCGGACAGGGACGACCCACAATGAGCAGTTCTTC
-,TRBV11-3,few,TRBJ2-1,CASSLDGVGNNEQFF,TGTGCCAGCAGCTTAGACGGGGTCGGTAACAATGAGCAGTTCTTC